A single sample gave rise to the 19 T cell receptor beta chains below, sequenced in a study of shared clonotypes between healthy human individuals. Using immunoSEQ multiplex PCR, the repertoire was profiled, and TCRdb retains in-frame clones only, with some absent. The data contain 1,100,000 or so clones, around 78% of them singletons. Specimen: memory CD4+ T cells from PBMCs. Subset meaning: CD45RA-negative fraction. Source of these receptors: a man aged 18-30 years in good health. Some clones in this sample may be carry-over from other donors' samples.

The chain carries TRBV28 and TRBJ1-5; D not certain. The V gene's germline CDR1 is MDHEN and CDR2 SYDVKM. Trimming took 3 bases from V and 2 from J, leaving 11 bases between them. CDR3 size: 15 residues. Here the CDR3 DNA reads TGTGCCAGCAGTTTGGGAGGGAGAGGCAATCAGCCCCAGCATTTT. Its translation is CASSLGGRGNQPQHF.

This rearrangement joins TRBV4-3 to TRBJ2-2; 11 bases line up with TRBD2. The CDR3 loop spans 18 amino acids. Germline CDR1 is LGHNA and CDR2 is YSLEER. The V gene end was trimmed by 3 bases and the J gene end by 4 bases; junction bases not matched to a gene: 10. The CDR3 sequence: CASSHALTLAGATGELFF. The CDR3 region has the DNA TGCGCCAGCAGCCACGCCCTCACACTAGCGGGAGCCACCGGGGAGCTGTTTTTT.

Comments on this clone: The same CDR3 can be traced to other DNA sequences in this sample. The chain employs TRBV29-1 and TRBJ1-2, with unresolved D. This CDR3 comprises 12 residues. V lost 4 bases and J lost 4, with 10 bases in between. Germline V lookup: CDR1 SQVTM, CDR2 ANQGSEA. The CDR3 spells CSVGREGYGYTF. The CDR3 DNA reads as TGCAGCGTTGGTAGGGAAGGCTATGGCTACACCTTC.

This clone was detected once. V is TRBV2 and J is TRBJ2-2; no firm D call. V was clipped by 5 bases and J by 6 bases, with 10 bases between them. Germline V lookup: CDR1 SNHLY, CDR2 FYNNEI. This CDR3 contains 13 residues. DNA of the CDR3: TGTGCCAGCAGTTGGAACCTAGCCGGGGAGCTGTTTTTT. Translated: CASSWNLAGELFF. The full variable domain, in which reference TRBV2 and TRBJ2-2 provide the parts outside the CDR3, is EPEVTQTPSHQVTQMGQEVILRCVPISNHLYFYWYRQILGQKVEFLVSFYNNEISEKSEIFDDQFSVERPDGSNFTLKIRSTKLEDSAMYFCASSWNLAGELFFGEGSRLTVL.

The V call is TRBV7-2, the J call TRBJ2-3, with D possibly TRBD1 on 7 matching bases. CDR3 size: 16 residues. In germline, CDR1 is SGHTA, CDR2 FQGNSA. The V end lost 2 bases, the J end lost 4 bases, and 16 bases lay between the germline ends. CDR3: CASSLQGPGGSDTQYF. The CDR3 region has the DNA TGTGCCAGCAGCTTACAGGGCCCAGGGGGGTCAGATACGCAGTATTTT.

The chain employs TRBV11-2 and TRBJ2-5; tentative D call: TRBD2 (6 bases). The V gene's germline CDR1 is SGHAT and CDR2 FQNNGV. Trimming took off 5 bases at V and 5 bases at J, with 15 bases between the two ends. The CDR3 spans 14 residues. The CDR3, as DNA: TGTGCCAGCAGCCGCCCGACTGGAGGGGAGACCCAGTACTTC. This codes for CASSRPTGGETQYF.

The V and J genes are TRBV11-3 and TRBJ2-3, with a weak D call TRBD2 (5 bases). The V and J ends lost 0 bases and 5 bases respectively, with 12 bases between them. In germline, CDR1 is SGHNT, CDR2 YENEEA. The CDR3 loop spans 15 amino acids. CDR3 nucleotide sequence: TGTGCCAGCAGCTTAGATGGTGGGAGTCAAGATACGCAGTATTTT. It encodes CASSLDGGSQDTQYF.

This clone occurred a few times. V gene TRBV29-1 combines with J gene TRBJ2-2; D unresolved. Germline V gene data show CDR1 as SQVTM and CDR2 as ANQGSEA. The CDR3 spans 12 residues. Trimming cost V 4 bases and J 7 bases, with 10 bases left between them. As DNA, the CDR3 is TGCAGCGTTGGGACGGACGGCGGGGAGCTGTTTTTT. The encoded protein is CSVGTDGGELFF.

Turning to this clone: Other nucleotide sequences from this sample produce the same CDR3. The V gene is TRBV5-1, the J gene TRBJ1-6, with D uncertain. The CDR3 sequence is 13 residues long. V was cut by 0 bases and J by 10 bases, with 8 bases left in between. Germline V lookup: CDR1 SGHRS, CDR2 YFSETQ. The CDR3 region is CASSLAGRSPLHF. The CDR3 bases are TGCGCCAGCAGCTTGGCCGGGAGGTCACCCCTCCACTTT.

This clone appeared a single time. This CDR3 is also generated by other DNA sequences in the sample. The chain is built from TRBV5-1 and TRBJ2-5, with unresolved D. This CDR3 is 13 amino acids long. V was clipped by 0 bases and J by 4 bases, with 7 bases between them. The V gene's germline CDR1 is SGHRS and CDR2 YFSETQ. This CDR3 reads CASSLAPPETQYF. The CDR3 DNA sequence: TGCGCCAGCAGCTTGGCTCCCCCAGAGACCCAGTACTTC.

J is TRBJ2-3 and V is TRBV11-3; 9 bases align to TRBD2. V was clipped by 1 base and J by 3 bases; unmatched bases: 2. The germline CDR1 and CDR2 sequences are SGHNT and YENEEA. The CDR3 contains 15 residues. CDR3 protein: CASSLVAGGTDTQYF. The CDR3 nucleotides are TGTGCCAGCAGCTTAGTTGCGGGAGGGACAGATACGCAGTATTTT.

The chain employs TRBV29-1 and TRBJ1-4; D remains unclear. This CDR3 contains 12 residues. Germline V CDR1 and CDR2: SQVTM, ANQGSEA. The ends were cut back, 3 bases at V and 4 bases at J, with 6 bases in the middle. CDR3 amino acids: CSVDTDNEKLFF. CDR3 in DNA: TGCAGCGTTGATACCGATAATGAAAAACTGTTTTTT.

The sample holds one count of this clone. This chain uses TRBV15 with TRBJ1-2, with TRBD1 as a possible D gene (5 bases). V was pared by 2 bases and J by 6 bases, with 19 bases between. Germline CDR1 LNHNV, CDR2 YYDKDF (reference sequence). The CDR3 loop spans 16 amino acids. DNA of the CDR3: TGTGCCACCAGCAGAAGAACCCCCCGGCGGGGGGATGGCTACACCTTC. Amino acid sequence: CATSRRTPRRGDGYTF.

The CDR3 bases are TGTGCCAGCAGTCACAGGGATTCCTACGAGCAGTACTTC. It is translated as CASSHRDSYEQYF. The V call is TRBV5-8, the J call TRBJ2-7; a weak D match, TRBD1 (6 bases). Germline V gene data show CDR1 as SGHTS and CDR2 as YDEGEE. V was clipped by 5 bases and J by 1 base, with 10 bases between them. CDR3 length: 13 residues.

The CDR3 sequence is CASGLEQGYYGYTF. CDR3 sequence (DNA): TGTGCTAGTGGTTTGGAACAAGGCTACTATGGCTACACCTTC. The chain recombines TRBV12-5 with TRBJ1-2, with unresolved D. This CDR3 contains 14 residues. Germline V gene sequence: CDR1 LGHNT, CDR2 FRNRAP. The V and J ends lost 1 base and 3 bases respectively, with 9 bases between them. Filled out from reference TRBV12-5 and TRBJ1-2, the complete variable domain reads DARVTQTPRHKVTEMGQEVTMRCQPILGHNTVFWYRQTMMQGLELLAYFRNRAPLDDSGMPKDRFSAEMPDATLATLKIQPSEPRDSAVYFCASGLEQGYYGYTFGSGTRLTVV.

DNA for the CDR3: TGTGCCAGCAGTCGGTCCGTGGCTAGCGGGCCCTACGAGCAGTACTTC. It translates to CASSRSVASGPYEQYF. This sequence joins TRBV5-6 and TRBJ2-7; 8 nucleotides align to TRBD2. V dropped 5 bases and J dropped 2; count of bases not matched to a gene: 12. The CDR3 is made up of 16 amino acids. Germline V CDR1 and CDR2: SGHDT, YYEEEE.

The V gene is TRBV27, the J gene TRBJ1-1; D is unclear. The CDR3 loop spans 14 amino acids. Trimming took 7 bases from V and 3 from J, leaving 15 bases between them. Germline V gives CDR1 MNHEY, CDR2 SMNVEV (reference sequence). The CDR3 here is CASTERVGYTEAFF. The DNA of the CDR3 is TGTGCCAGCACCGAGCGTGTGGGGTACACTGAAGCTTTCTTT.

This clone was seen just once. The chain links TRBV7-2 to TRBJ2-7, with D uncertain. This CDR3 spans 13 amino acids. The V end lost 1 base, the J end lost 6 bases, and 10 bases lay between the germline ends. In germline, CDR1 is SGHTA, CDR2 FQGNSA. CDR3 sequence (DNA): TGTGCCAGCAGCTTAGATCGGGTCGGCGAGCAGTACTTC. This gives the protein CASSLDRVGEQYF.

CDR3 protein: CASRPRGQPQHF. In DNA form, the CDR3 reads TGTGCAAGTCGCCCAAGGGGGCAGCCCCAGCATTTT. This rearrangement joins TRBV12-2 to TRBJ1-5; TRBD1 reflects the table's D call only, with no check against the DNA. TRBV12-2 is shown as a pseudogene. This CDR3 is built from 12 residues.